The text below deals with one TCR beta chain. What it binds is unknown. Sequencing was performed with immunoSEQ multiplex PCR; in TCRdb, only in-frame clones are kept and a portion is missing. Altogether around 55,000 clones are present, about nine tenths being singletons, with the ten largest covering roughly 3%. This record comes from a study of cytomegalovirus exposure and HLA in healthy donors. Findings and caveats of the study: A subsequent analysis found that TCR clusters from the first cohort also tended to co-occur in the 120 or so validation repertoires, with 90% to 95% of cluster scores above 0. The listing of 150 to 200 TCR beta chains classed them as cytomegalovirus-associated.

Germline-derived CDR1 and CDR2 are LGHNA and YNFKEQ. The CDR3 consists of 13 residues. Trimming cost V 5 bases and J 7 bases, with 12 bases left between them. The sequencing sample was made of PBMCs. J is TRBJ2-1 and V is TRBV4-2, with D maybe TRBD1 (5 bases). The sequence derives from a man between 18 and 35 years old in good health and CMV-seronegative. CDR3 nucleotide sequence: TGTGCCAGCAGCGAAGGGGTGGAGAATGAGCAGTTCTTC. Amino acid sequence: CASSEGVENEQFF.